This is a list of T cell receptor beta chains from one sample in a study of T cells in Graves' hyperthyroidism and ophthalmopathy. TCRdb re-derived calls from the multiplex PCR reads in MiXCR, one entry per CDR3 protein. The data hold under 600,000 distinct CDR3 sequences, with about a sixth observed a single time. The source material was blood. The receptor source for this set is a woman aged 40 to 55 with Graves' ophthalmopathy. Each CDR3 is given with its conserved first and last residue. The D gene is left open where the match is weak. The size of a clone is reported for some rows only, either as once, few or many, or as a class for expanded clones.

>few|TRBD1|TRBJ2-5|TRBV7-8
CASSPLGQGKVKYF
TGTGCCAGCAGCCCTTTAGGACAGGGAAAGGTTAAGTACTTC
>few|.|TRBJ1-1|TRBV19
CASSTWGDTEAFF
TGTGCCAGTAGTACGTGGGGGGACACTGAAGCTTTCTTT
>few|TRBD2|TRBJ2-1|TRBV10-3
CAISESGSSGRSSYNEQFF
TGTGCCATCAGTGAGTCGGGGTCTAGCGGGAGGAGCTCCTACAATGAGCAGTTCTTC
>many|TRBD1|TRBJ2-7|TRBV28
CASSKGGTGSGEQYF
TGTGCCAGCAGTAAGGGTGGGACAGGGAGTGGCGAGCAGTACTTC
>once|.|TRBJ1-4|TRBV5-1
CASSLLGQQNEKLFF
TGCGCCAGCAGCTTACTAGGACAGCAAAATGAAAAACTGTTTTTT
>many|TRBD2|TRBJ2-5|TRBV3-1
CASSRTSGTVATQYF
TGTGCCAGCAGTCGGACTAGCGGGACGGTCGCAACCCAGTACTTC
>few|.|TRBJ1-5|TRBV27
CASSLGSRQPGSAQHF
TGTGCCAGCAGTTTAGGGAGTAGACAGCCAGGTTCGGCCCAGCATTTT
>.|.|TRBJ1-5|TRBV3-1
CASSQTLGGLSNQPQHF
TGTGCCAGCAGCCAGACCCTCGGGGGTTTAAGCAATCAGCCCCAGCATTTT
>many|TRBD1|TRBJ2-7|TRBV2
CASSGGQVYEQYF
TGTGCCAGCAGTGGGGGACAGGTCTACGAGCAGTACTTC
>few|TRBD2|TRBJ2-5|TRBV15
CATSRGVLASGGLQETQYF
TGTGCCACCAGCAGAGGAGTATTGGCTAGCGGGGGACTACAAGAGACCCAGTACTTC
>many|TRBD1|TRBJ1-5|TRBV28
CASTHPQGAEPQHF
TGTGCCAGCACCCATCCCCAGGGGGCCGAGCCCCAGCATTTT
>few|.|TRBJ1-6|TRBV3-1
CASSQGGGGARNSPLHF
TGTGCCAGCAGCCAAGGGGGAGGAGGGGCGCGTAATTCACCCCTCCACTTT
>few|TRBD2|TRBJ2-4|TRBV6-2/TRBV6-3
CASSYSGLAADIQYF
TGTGCCAGCAGTTACTCCGGACTAGCGGCGGACATTCAGTACTTC
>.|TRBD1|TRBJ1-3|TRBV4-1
CASSHARDRGITGNTIYF
TGCGCCAGCAGCCACGCCCGGGACAGGGGTATCACTGGAAACACCATATATTTT
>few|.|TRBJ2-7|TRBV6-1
CATSFASKAYEQYF
TGTGCCACTTCCTTTGCTAGTAAAGCCTACGAGCAGTACTTC
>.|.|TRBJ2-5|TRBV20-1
CSAWTAGTQYF
TGCAGTGCCTGGACAGCCGGGACCCAGTACTTC
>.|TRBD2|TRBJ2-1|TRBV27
CASSLNPGLAEANEQFF
TGTGCCAGCAGTTTAAACCCCGGACTAGCGGAGGCCAATGAGCAGTTCTTC
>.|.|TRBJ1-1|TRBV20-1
CSARTNTVAFF
TGCAGTGCTAGAACCAACACTGTAGCTTTCTTT
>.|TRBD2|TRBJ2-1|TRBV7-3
CASSFYSGRSGNEQFF
TGTGCCAGCAGCTTCTATAGCGGGAGGTCGGGGAATGAGCAGTTCTTC
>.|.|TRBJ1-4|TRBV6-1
CASRDRANEKLFF
TGTGCCAGCAGGGACAGAGCTAATGAAAAACTGTTTTTT
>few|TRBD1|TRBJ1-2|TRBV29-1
CSVNSQGANGYGYTF
TGCAGCGTTAACTCACAGGGGGCCAATGGGTATGGCTACACCTTC
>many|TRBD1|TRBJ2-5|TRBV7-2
CASSLARGGGETQYF
TGTGCCAGCAGCTTAGCACGAGGGGGCGGAGAGACCCAGTACTTC
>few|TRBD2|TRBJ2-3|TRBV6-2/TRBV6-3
CASTATFPSGDTQYF
TGTGCCAGCACGGCAACTTTCCCTAGCGGAGATACGCAGTATTTT
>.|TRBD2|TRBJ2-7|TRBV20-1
CSAREGGSEQYF
TGCAGTGCTAGAGAAGGCGGGAGCGAGCAGTACTTC
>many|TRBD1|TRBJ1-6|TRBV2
CASSEALTGTGGSPLHF
TGTGCCAGCAGTGAAGCGCTTACCGGGACAGGGGGGTCACCCCTCCACTTT
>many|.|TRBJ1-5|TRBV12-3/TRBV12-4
CASSLDGGGGPQHF
TGTGCCAGCAGTTTGGACGGCGGGGGGGGGCCCCAGCATTTT
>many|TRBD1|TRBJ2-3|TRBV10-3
CAISEEGGSSTDTQYF
TGTGCCATCAGTGAAGAAGGGGGCTCTAGCACAGATACGCAGTATTTT
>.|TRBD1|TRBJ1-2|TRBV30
CAWSWDRGRGYTF
TGTGCCTGGAGTTGGGACAGGGGGCGAGGCTACACCTTC